The 21 T cell receptor beta chains below come from one sample, sequenced in a study of cytomegalovirus exposure and HLA in healthy donors. Primers for the PCR totalled 60 Vbeta and 13 Jbeta. Generated by immunoSEQ multiplex PCR, the TCRdb table keeps only in-frame clones and is missing some. Among about 36,000 clones, roughly two thirds were seen once, and the ten largest hold approximately 7%. The sequencing sample was made of PBMCs. The receptors were sampled from a man aged 25-45 years in good health and CMV-seronegative.

This sequence joins TRBV9 and TRBJ2-1, with TRBD2 matching over 12 bases. The CDR3 consists of 15 residues. Trimming at V came to 2 bases and at J to 4 bases, leaving 1 base not matched to a gene. Per germline, CDR1 SGDLS and CDR2 YYNGEE. In DNA form, the CDR3 reads TGTGCCAGCAGCGTGCTAGCGGGAGGGTACAATGAGCAGTTCTTC. Translated, it gives CASSVLAGGYNEQFF.

This clone has only a few counts. The chain uses TRBV5-1 and TRBJ2-7, with TRBD2 matching 7 bases. Trimming took 3 bases from V and 3 from J; bases not matched to a gene: 12. The CDR3 contains 16 residues. Germline CDR1 SGHRS, CDR2 YFSETQ. CDR3 sequence: CASSWTKSGALYEQYF. DNA of the CDR3: TGCGCCAGCAGCTGGACGAAGAGCGGGGCCCTCTACGAGCAGTACTTC. Variable domain in full (rest from reference TRBV5-1 and TRBJ2-7): KAGVTQTPRYLIKTRGQQVTLSCSPISGHRSVSWYQQTPGQGLQFLFEYFSETQRNKGNFPGRFSGRQFSNSRSEMNVSTLELGDSALYLCASSWTKSGALYEQYFGPGTRLTVT.

The chain uses TRBV5-4 and TRBJ2-7, with TRBD2 matching over 7 bases. J gave up 3 bases and V 4 bases, and 16 bases lay outside the gene matches. The CDR3 extends over 17 amino acids. Germline values: CDR1 SGHNT, CDR2 YYREEE (reference sequence). In DNA form, the CDR3 reads TGTGCCAGCAGCGTTGGGGGGGGACTTCCTCCGGGCTACGAGCAGTACTTC. Translating it yields CASSVGGGLPPGYEQYF.

This clone was picked up one time. The chain uses TRBV5-1 and TRBJ2-1, with a possible D match to TRBD2 (6 bases). From germline, CDR1 is SGHRS and CDR2 YFSETQ. The CDR3 has 13 residues. The ends were cut back, 4 bases at V and 4 bases at J, with 9 bases in the middle. The CDR3 DNA follows: TGCGCCAGCAGCATGGGACTTTACAATGAGCAGTTCTTC. The encoded protein is CASSMGLYNEQFF.

J is TRBJ1-2 and V is TRBV5-4, with a tentative D call TRBD1 (5 bases). Trimming took 0 bases from V and 6 from J, leaving 12 bases between them. The CDR3 consists of 14 residues. Germline lookup yields CDR1 SGHNT and CDR2 YYREEE (reference sequence). CDR3 loop: CASSLDGRVDGYTF. The CDR3 DNA reads TGTGCCAGCAGCTTGGACGGCAGGGTGGATGGCTACACCTTC.

V gene TRBV2 combines with J gene TRBJ1-1; unclear D gene. There are 11 residues in the CDR3. Germline CDR1 and CDR2: SNHLY and FYNNEI. Between the trimmed V and J ends, which lost 4 bases and 3 bases, there was a span of 3 bases. CDR3 in DNA: TGTGCCAGCAGTGCGGACACTGAAGCTTTCTTT. Its translation: CASSADTEAFF. The whole variable domain, filled in from reference TRBV2 and TRBJ1-1, reads EPEVTQTPSHQVTQMGQEVILRCVPISNHLYFYWYRQILGQKVEFLVSFYNNEISEKSEIFDDQFSVERPDGSNFTLKIRSTKLEDSAMYFCASSADTEAFFGQGTRLTVV.

The rearrangement joins TRBV5-1 to TRBJ2-5; TRBD1 aligns across 7 bases. In germline, CDR1 is SGHRS, CDR2 YFSETQ. This CDR3 has 15 residues. V lost 0 bases and J lost 0; bases outside the gene matches: 2. CDR3 bases: TGCGCCAGCAGCTTGGGACAGGGCCACCAAGAGACCCAGTACTTC. It translates to CASSLGQGHQETQYF. Based on the CDR3 plus reference TRBV5-1 and TRBJ2-5, the full variable domain is KAGVTQTPRYLIKTRGQQVTLSCSPISGHRSVSWYQQTPGQGLQFLFEYFSETQRNKGNFPGRFSGRQFSNSRSEMNVSTLELGDSALYLCASSLGQGHQETQYFGPGTRLLVL.

This clone was seen only once. The CDR3 sequence: CASSITGTDTQYF. The CDR3 DNA reads as TGTGCCAGTAGTATAACAGGCACAGATACGCAGTATTTT. V and J are TRBV19 and TRBJ2-3, with D uncertain. V was trimmed by 2 bases and J by 1 base, leaving 4 bases between them. Germline V gene lookup returns CDR1 LNHDA and CDR2 SQIVND (reference sequence). The CDR3 contains 13 residues.

This clone was counted a single time. V usage is TRBV4-3 and J usage is TRBJ2-5; TRBD1 agrees at 8 bases. This CDR3 is built from 15 residues. Germline loops: CDR1 LGHNA, CDR2 YSLEER. With V trimmed by 1 base and J by 4 bases, 5 bases remained unmatched. The CDR3 DNA reads as TGCGCCAGCAGCCAAGGGCAGGGGGCTGGAGAGACCCAGTACTTC. It is translated as CASSQGQGAGETQYF.

This clone was recorded a few times. This same CDR3 is encoded by further DNA sequences in the sample. The CDR3 spells CASSPRTGNTEAFF. DNA of the CDR3: TGTGCCAGCTCACCGCGGACAGGGAACACTGAAGCTTTCTTT. This chain connects TRBV18 to TRBJ1-1; 7 bases line up with TRBD1. The CDR3 has 14 residues. Germline lookup yields CDR1 KGHSH and CDR2 LQKENI. Trimming cost V 3 bases and J 1 base; bases outside gene matches: 2.

This chain connects TRBV4-2 to TRBJ2-5; 8 bases fit TRBD1. Germline V lookup: CDR1 LGHNA, CDR2 YNFKEQ. There are 18 residues in the CDR3. J lost 1 base, V lost 4 bases, and 14 bases had no gene match. The CDR3, as DNA: TGTGCCAGCAGCCCCCAGGGGGCCTTTTCTGGGGGCCAAGAGACCCAGTACTTC. It is translated as CASSPQGAFSGGQETQYF.

The rearrangement uses TRBV19 and TRBJ1-5, with 12 bases lining up with TRBD1. There are 18 residues in the CDR3. V shed 4 bases, J shed 1 base, and the junction held 8 bases outside the gene matches. Germline CDR1 is LNHDA and CDR2 is SQIVND (reference sequence). DNA for the CDR3: TGTGCCAGTAGTAAGGGGACAGGGGGCGCGGGAAGCAATCAGCCCCAGCATTTT. Translation: CASSKGTGGAGSNQPQHF.

This clone was counted between two and nine times. The V and J genes are TRBV28 and TRBJ1-2; TRBD1 is a possible D gene (6 bases). V lost 7 bases, J lost 2 bases, and 17 bases lay in between. The CDR3 runs 15 residues. Germline assignment: CDR1 MDHEN and CDR2 SYDVKM. The CDR3 bases are TGTGCCAGCAAGGGGAGCCCTACAGGGAACTATGGCTACACCTTC. This translates into CASKGSPTGNYGYTF.

This clone was seen more than once but under ten times. The CDR3 sequence: CASSSTGSYEQYF. CDR3 in DNA: TGTGCCAGCAGCTCGACAGGGTCCTACGAGCAGTACTTC. The chain links TRBV5-4 to TRBJ2-7; 7 bases fit TRBD1. V shed 3 bases and J 1 base; nucleotides not matched to a gene: 1. The CDR3 covers 13 residues. Germline values: CDR1 SGHNT, CDR2 YYREEE (reference sequence).

The V and J genes are TRBV6-1 and TRBJ1-1, with 10 positions matching TRBD1. The V gene's germline CDR1 is MNHNS and CDR2 SASEGT. CDR3 length equals 15 residues. Losses at the gene ends were 5 bases for V and 3 bases for J; bases not matched to a gene: 6. The CDR3: CASSPMGTGDTEAFF. CDR3 DNA: TGTGCCAGCAGTCCCATGGGGACAGGGGACACTGAAGCTTTCTTT.

This sequence joins TRBV5-1 and TRBJ2-5; 11 bases fit TRBD1. Germline loops: CDR1 SGHRS, CDR2 YFSETQ. Losses at the gene ends were 4 bases for V and 3 bases for J; bases not matched to a gene: 8. This CDR3 is 16 amino acids long. The chain's CDR3 is CASSLTGTGGEETQYF. CDR3 DNA sequence: TGCGCCAGCAGCCTAACCGGGACAGGGGGGGAAGAGACCCAGTACTTC.

This sequence joins TRBV6-5 and TRBJ1-1; TRBD1 is a possible D gene (5 bases). V shed 5 bases and J shed 4 bases, with 14 bases lying between them. The CDR3 sequence is 14 residues long. Germline CDR1 MNHEY, CDR2 SVGAGI. CDR3 DNA: TGTGCCAGCAGTGGTGGAGGGGCGGCCACTGAAGCTTTCTTT. Its translation: CASSGGGAATEAFF.

The chain has TRBV6-6 and TRBJ1-1, with a tentative D call TRBD1 (5 bases). The germline V and J ends were trimmed by 2 bases and 2 bases, with 12 bases remaining between them. Per the germline V gene, CDR1 is MNHNY and CDR2 is SVGAGI (reference sequence). The CDR3 sequence is 15 residues long. The CDR3 here is CASSYADRHNTEAFF. As DNA, the CDR3 is TGTGCCAGCAGTTACGCTGACAGACACAACACTGAAGCTTTCTTT.

The chain couples TRBV6-5 to TRBJ2-7; D remains ambiguous. Germline V CDR1 and CDR2: MNHEY, SVGAGI. The ends were cut back, 5 bases at V and 0 bases at J, with 5 bases in the middle. The CDR3 is 12 amino acids. In DNA form, the CDR3 reads TGTGCCAGCAGTCAGGACTCCTACGAGCAGTACTTC. Translated, it gives CASSQDSYEQYF.

A few counts support this clone. The rearrangement links TRBV5-1 to TRBJ1-1; 7 positions agree with TRBD1. Germline CDR1 SGHRS, CDR2 YFSETQ. V was pared by 3 bases and J by 0 bases, with 2 bases of the junction left unmatched. CDR3 size: 14 residues. The CDR3 loop reads CASSSGQMNTEAFF. The CDR3, as DNA: TGCGCCAGCAGCTCGGGACAGATGAACACTGAAGCTTTCTTT.

The gene calls are TRBV27 and TRBJ1-2; tentative D call: TRBD1 (6 bases). V was shortened by 6 bases and J by 9 bases, with 20 bases between the two germline ends. The V gene's germline CDR1 is MNHEY and CDR2 SMNVEV (reference sequence). The CDR3 loop spans 14 amino acids. The CDR3 DNA reads as TGTGCCAGCAGAGACGGACAGACCTACCACAGCTACACCTTC. It specifies CASRDGQTYHSYTF.